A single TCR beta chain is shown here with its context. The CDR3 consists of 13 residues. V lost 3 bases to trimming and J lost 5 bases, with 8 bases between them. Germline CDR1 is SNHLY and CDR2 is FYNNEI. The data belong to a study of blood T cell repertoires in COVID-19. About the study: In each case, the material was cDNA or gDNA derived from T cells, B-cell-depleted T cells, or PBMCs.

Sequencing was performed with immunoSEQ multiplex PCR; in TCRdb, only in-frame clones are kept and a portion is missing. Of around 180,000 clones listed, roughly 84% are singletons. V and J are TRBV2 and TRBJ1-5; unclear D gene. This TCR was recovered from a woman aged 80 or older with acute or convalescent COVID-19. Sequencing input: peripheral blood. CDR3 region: CASSEQRDQPQHF. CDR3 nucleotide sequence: TGTGCCAGCAGTGAGCAGCGGGATCAGCCCCAGCATTTT.